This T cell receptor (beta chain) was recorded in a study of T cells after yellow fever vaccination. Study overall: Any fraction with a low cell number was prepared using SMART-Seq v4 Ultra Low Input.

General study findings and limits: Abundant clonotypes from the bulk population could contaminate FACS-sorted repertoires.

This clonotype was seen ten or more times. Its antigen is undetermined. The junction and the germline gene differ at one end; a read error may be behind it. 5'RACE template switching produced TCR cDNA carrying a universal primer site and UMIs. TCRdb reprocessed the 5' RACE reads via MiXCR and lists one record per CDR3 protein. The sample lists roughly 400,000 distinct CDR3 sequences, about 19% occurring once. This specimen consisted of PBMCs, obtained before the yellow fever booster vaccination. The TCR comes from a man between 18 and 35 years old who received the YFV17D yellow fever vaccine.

The CDR3: CASSLTNTGELFF. CDR3 in DNA: TGTGCCAGCAGTTTAACCAACACCGGGGAGCTGTTTTTT. The J gene is TRBJ2-2, the V gene TRBV5-1, with D hard to call. Germline CDR1 is SGHRS and CDR2 is YFSETQ. This CDR3 is 13 amino acids long.